The 21 T cell receptor beta chains reported below all come from one sample, sequenced in a study of blood T cell repertoires in COVID-19. Some clones are missing from TCRdb's copy, which holds only in-frame ones; the method was immunoSEQ multiplex PCR. The data hold 250,000 to 350,000 clones, with roughly 80% observed a single time. The material sequenced was peripheral blood. The origin of the receptors is a person aged 70 to 85 with COVID-19, enrolled during active disease.

The CDR3 loop is CATSRVAGVRTGELFF. CDR3 DNA sequence: TGTGCCACCAGCAGAGTGGCGGGAGTGAGGACCGGGGAGCTGTTTTTT. The V and J genes are TRBV15 and TRBJ2-2, with TRBD2 identical over 7 bases. CDR3 length: 16 amino acids. Germline-derived CDR1 and CDR2 are LNHNV and YYDKDF (reference sequence). V was clipped by 1 base and J by 5 bases; unmatched bases: 7. Combining the CDR3 with reference TRBV15 and TRBJ2-2 gives the whole variable domain DAMVIQNPRYQVTQFGKPVTLSCSQTLNHNVMYWYQQKSSQAPKLLFHYYDKDFNNEADTPDNFQSRRPNTSFCFLDIRSPGLGDTAMYLCATSRVAGVRTGELFFGEGSRLTVL.

The chain is built from TRBV12-3 or TRBV12-4 and TRBJ2-3; D is possibly TRBD2 (7 bases). This CDR3 contains 13 residues. Trimming removed 10 bases at V and 2 bases at J, with 13 bases between. In DNA form, the CDR3 reads TGTGCCATCCGGGGGGCCCACACAGATACGCAGTATTTT. It specifies CAIRGAHTDTQYF.

This clone came up a few times. The genes are TRBV7-3 and TRBJ2-7, with D possibly matching TRBD1 (5 bases). V was trimmed by 1 base and J by 3 bases, leaving 13 bases between them. The CDR3 extends over 15 amino acids. CDR1 SGHTA and CDR2 FQGTGA come from the germline V gene. CDR3 loop: CASSLRQGSDYEQYF. The DNA for the CDR3 is TGTGCCAGCAGCTTAAGGCAGGGAAGCGACTACGAGCAGTACTTC. Complete variable domain (other parts from reference TRBV7-3 and TRBJ2-7): GAGVSQTPSNKVTEKGKYVELRCDPISGHTALYWYRQSLGQGPEFLIYFQGTGAADDSGLPNDRFFAVRPEGSVSTLKIQRTERGDSAVYLCASSLRQGSDYEQYFGPGTRLTVT.

The gene calls are TRBV25-1 and TRBJ1-2, with TRBD1 as a possible D gene (5 bases). The V gene's germline CDR1 is MGHDK and CDR2 SYGVNS. Trimming shortened V by 1 base and J by 5 bases, and 14 bases separated the two germline ends. The CDR3 extends over 15 amino acids. The CDR3 DNA follows: TGTGCCAGCAGTGAATCCGCGGGGCGGGTATATGGCTACACCTTC. Residues: CASSESAGRVYGYTF.

The chain joins TRBV28 to TRBJ2-7; 10 nucleotides line up with TRBD1. CDR3 length equals 14 residues. V gave up 10 bases and J gave up 3 bases; unmatched junction bases: 9. From germline, CDR1 is MDHEN and CDR2 SYDVKM. For the CDR3, the DNA is TGTGCCATTGGCCGGGACAGGGGATACTACGAGCAGTACTTC. It specifies CAIGRDRGYYEQYF.

The chain employs TRBV19 and TRBJ2-2, with TRBD2 matching 11 bases. V shed 9 bases and J 5 bases; nucleotides not matched to a gene: 5. The CDR3 totals 14 residues. The germline V gene has CDR1 LNHDA and CDR2 SQIVND (reference sequence). In DNA, the CDR3 is TGTGCCAGCATGGGACTAGCGGAAACCGGGGAGCTGTTTTTT. It codes for CASMGLAETGELFF.

The chain couples TRBV5-1 to TRBJ2-3, with 8 bases fitting TRBD2. With V trimmed by 3 bases and J by 3 bases, 9 bases remained unmatched. Germline CDR1 reads SGHRS; CDR2 reads YFSETQ. The CDR3 runs to 16 residues. CDR3 DNA: TGCGCCAGCAGCTCTGGTGGCGGGGGGCTAACAGATACGCAGTATTTT. Its protein product is CASSSGGGGLTDTQYF. The full variable domain, with the rest looked up from reference TRBV5-1 and TRBJ2-3, is KAGVTQTPRYLIKTRGQQVTLSCSPISGHRSVSWYQQTPGQGLQFLFEYFSETQRNKGNFPGRFSGRQFSNSRSEMNVSTLELGDSALYLCASSSGGGGLTDTQYFGPGTRLTVL.

The rearrangement joins TRBV19 to TRBJ1-4; 7 positions agree with TRBD1. This CDR3 spans 14 amino acids. The germline V gene encodes CDR1 LNHDA and CDR2 SQIVND (reference sequence). J gave up 4 bases and V 4 bases, and 3 bases lay outside the gene matches. This chain's CDR3 is CASSKGQINEKLFF. The CDR3 DNA reads as TGTGCCAGTAGTAAGGGACAGATTAATGAAAAACTGTTTTTT.

This clone was detected a few times. The chain recombines TRBV5-7 with TRBJ2-7, with D unresolved. Being an ORF, TRBV5-7 has a function that is uncertain. The CDR3 length is 17 residues. Trimming took 2 bases from V and 2 from J, leaving 20 bases between them. In DNA form, the CDR3 reads TGTGCCAGCAGCTTCGATATTCCCAGAATCAAAACCTACGAGCAGTACTTC. Its protein product is CASSFDIPRIKTYEQYF.

The genes are TRBV7-2 and TRBJ1-5; tentative D call: TRBD1 (5 bases). The CDR3 loop spans 14 amino acids. V dropped 5 bases and J dropped 0 bases, with 8 bases sitting between them. Germline loops: CDR1 SGHTA, CDR2 FQGNSA. The CDR3 nucleotides are TGTGCCAGCAGCCCGGGGGATAGCAATCAGCCCCAGCATTTT. Amino acids: CASSPGDSNQPQHF.

As regards this clone: Other nucleotide sequences in the sample specify the same CDR3. The chain combines TRBV10-3 with TRBJ1-2; TRBD1 matches at 10 bases. The germline V gene encodes CDR1 ENHRY and CDR2 SYGVKD. Germline trimming cut 4 bases from V and 7 bases from J; bases unmatched to any gene: 9. The CDR3 covers 15 residues. The CDR3 spells CAISGRTGGAGGYTF. CDR3 nucleotides: TGTGCCATCAGTGGACGGACAGGGGGGGCGGGTGGCTACACCTTC.

This clone has a handful of counts. The V gene is TRBV6-2 or TRBV6-3, the J gene TRBJ2-3, with 12 bases fitting TRBD1. CDR1 MNHEY and CDR2 SVGEGT come from the germline V gene. The CDR3 is 16 amino acids. The trim removed 3 bases at V and 6 bases at J, leaving 7 bases unmatched. The CDR3 region has the DNA TGTGCCAGCAGTTATTCCCGGGACAGGGGGCTTGATACGCAGTATTTT. Translation gives CASSYSRDRGLDTQYF.

The chain combines TRBV6-5 with TRBJ1-3; D is unresolved. V dropped 6 bases and J dropped 0 bases, with 12 bases sitting between them. Germline V gene sequence: CDR1 MNHEY, CDR2 SVGAGI. This CDR3 comprises 15 residues. Here the CDR3 reads CASSGAGTSGNTIYF. The CDR3 bases are TGTGCCAGCAGCGGTGCAGGTACCTCTGGAAACACCATATATTTT.

This chain uses TRBV27 with TRBJ2-6; D is undetermined. The ends were cut back, 0 bases at V and 1 base at J, with 16 bases in the middle. This CDR3 has 19 amino acids. Germline V gene sequence: CDR1 MNHEY, CDR2 SMNVEV (reference sequence). CDR3 sequence reads: CASSLSLGRSPSGANVLTF. CDR3 bases: TGTGCCAGCAGTTTATCACTGGGCAGGTCACCTTCTGGGGCCAACGTCCTGACTTTC.

This chain's CDR3 is CASRRSGGAYEQYF. The CDR3 DNA reads as TGTGCCAGTAGGCGGAGCGGGGGGGCCTACGAGCAGTACTTC. V usage is TRBV28 and J usage is TRBJ2-7; 10 nucleotides align to TRBD2. This CDR3 comprises 14 residues. Germline lookup yields CDR1 MDHEN and CDR2 SYDVKM. V was clipped by 9 bases and J by 2 bases; unmatched bases: 7.

This chain connects TRBV27 to TRBJ1-6; a weak D match, TRBD1 (6 bases). There are 16 residues in the CDR3. CDR1 is MNHEY, CDR2 SMNVEV, per germline (reference sequence). V shed 1 base and J shed 13 bases, with 20 bases lying between them. The CDR3, as DNA: TGTGCCAGCAGTTTATACACAGGGACATTCGTAAGGCCCCTCCACTTT. It is translated as CASSLYTGTFVRPLHF.

This clone has a handful of counts. This rearrangement joins TRBV12-3 or TRBV12-4 to TRBJ2-3; perhaps TRBD2 as D (5 bases). Trimming removed 6 bases at V and 6 bases at J, with 7 bases between. The CDR3 consists of 11 residues. CDR3 nucleotide sequence: TGTGCCAGCAGCCGAGGGGATACGCAGTATTTT. Protein product: CASSRGDTQYF.

This chain connects TRBV18 to TRBJ1-2; TRBD1 matches at 8 bases. Germline values: CDR1 KGHSH, CDR2 LQKENI. Losses at the gene ends were 6 bases for V and 3 bases for J; bases not matched to a gene: 9. The CDR3 runs to 15 residues. Here the CDR3 reads CASSPEPGGDYGYTF. CDR3 DNA: TGTGCCAGCTCGCCAGAACCAGGGGGCGACTATGGCTACACCTTC.

The CDR3: CASTGTGTTGELFF. DNA for the CDR3: TGTGCCTCGACCGGGACAGGTACCACCGGGGAGCTGTTTTTT. The chain is built from TRBV6-6 and TRBJ2-2, with 8 bases that match TRBD1. The CDR3 is 14 residues long. V dropped 11 bases and J dropped 4; count of bases not matched to a gene: 9. CDR1 and CDR2 (germline): MNHNY, SVGAGI (reference sequence).

The gene calls are TRBV15 and TRBJ2-7, with D possibly TRBD2 on 5 matching bases. Trimming cost V 0 bases and J 6 bases, with 9 bases left between them. The CDR3 is 13 amino acids. CDR1 and CDR2 from the germline V gene are LNHNV and YYDKDF (reference sequence). CDR3 DNA sequence: TGTGCCACCAGCAGAGATCGGGGTCTCGAGCAGTACTTC. Translated, it gives CATSRDRGLEQYF.

This sequence joins TRBV4-3 and TRBJ2-7, with D hard to call. This CDR3 has 14 residues. Germline V lookup: CDR1 LGHNA, CDR2 YSLEER. With 0 bases removed from V and 4 bases from J, the gap between germline ends came to 10 bases. In DNA, the CDR3 is TGCGCCAGCAGCCAAGACCTGTCCCTTTACGAGCAGTACTTC. Translating gives CASSQDLSLYEQYF.